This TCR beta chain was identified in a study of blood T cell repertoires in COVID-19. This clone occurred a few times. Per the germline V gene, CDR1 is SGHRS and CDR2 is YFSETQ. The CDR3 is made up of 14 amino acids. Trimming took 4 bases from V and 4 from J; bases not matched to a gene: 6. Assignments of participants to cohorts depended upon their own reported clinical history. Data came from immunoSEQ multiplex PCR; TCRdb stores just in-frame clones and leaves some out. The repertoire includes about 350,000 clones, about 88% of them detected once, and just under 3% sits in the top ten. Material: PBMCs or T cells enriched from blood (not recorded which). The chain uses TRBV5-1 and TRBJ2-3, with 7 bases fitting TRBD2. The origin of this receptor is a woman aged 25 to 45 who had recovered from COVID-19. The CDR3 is CASSLADPADTQYF. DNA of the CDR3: TGCGCCAGCAGCCTAGCGGACCCCGCAGATACGCAGTATTTT.